The rows below give T cell receptor beta chains drawn from one sample of a study of blood T cells in healthy people across ages. TCRdb called the 5' RACE reads again in MiXCR, with one record for every CDR3 protein. The sample gives around 990,000 distinct CDR3 sequences, approximately 25% of which show up once; around 0.7% is in the top ten. The same data also went into a second study, on T cells of mothers and their children.

Sequencing used blood. All receptors come from a girl aged 2-10 years in good health. CDR3s include the opening cysteine and the closing phenylalanine or tryptophan.

TRBV27,TRBJ1-1,CASSPGTANTEAFF
TRBV12-3/TRBV12-4,TRBJ2-1,CASSLKRDYSVEQFF
TRBV29-1,TRBJ1-1,CSVSKGAGYMNTEAFF
TRBV3-1,TRBJ1-1,CASSLLAGGGGITEAFF
TRBV7-2,TRBJ2-3,CASSFSGGPDTQYF
TRBV11-3,TRBJ2-3,CASKFEGDTQYF
TRBV7-9,TRBJ2-2,CASSSSPGLEYTGELFF
TRBV5-1,TRBJ2-2,CASSPKKTSSGTGELFF
TRBV28,TRBJ1-2,CAIPYKDRYGYTF
TRBV2,TRBJ2-1,CASSGTSGRSSYNEQFF
TRBV4-1,TRBJ2-1,CASSQVHGEQFF
TRBV5-1,TRBJ2-1,CASSDTSGGDNNEQFF
TRBV7-2,TRBJ2-1,CASSLSGGISYNEQFF
TRBV12-3/TRBV12-4,TRBJ2-5,CASSFWGVLTQETQYF
TRBV20-1,TRBJ1-1,CSASYGRLRTEAFF
TRBV7-9,TRBJ2-3,CASSVLGGSTDTQYF
TRBV29-1,TRBJ2-5,CSVSGLGETQYF
TRBV29-1,TRBJ2-5,CSVRTQVGYPFEQYF
TRBV20-1,TRBJ2-1,CSAREVGDPSYNEQFF
TRBV28,TRBJ2-5,CASTGQPKTGTQYF
TRBV20-1,-,CSARGRDRDSPDSEQFF
TRBV20-1,TRBJ2-7,CSAHGTSRTLLHEQYF
TRBV5-1,TRBJ2-7,CASSGEGTEQYF
TRBV7-9,TRBJ2-1,CASSILAAPSYNEQFF
TRBV6-5,TRBJ1-4,CASRGQGLEKLFF
TRBV28,TRBJ2-7,CASTLSGTRVMQYF